Following are 27 T cell receptor beta chains from one sample sequenced in a study of shared clonotypes between healthy human individuals (dated by TCRdb to the early 2020s). Libraries came from the immunoSEQ multiplex PCR assay. Drawn from immuneACCESS, this table holds only the in-frame rearrangements with V and J called that TCRdb kept. Clones are partly lost; checked studies trace under half to an unresolved V gene and leave the rest unexplained. Present in this sample are some 500,000 clones, approximately 94% of which were seen just once. The ten top clones hold about 0.068% of the sample. The sequenced material came from naive CD4+ T cells sorted from blood. The sample's cell subset or site label, in plain terms: CD45RA+ positively selected. The receptors were gathered from a woman aged 25 to 45 in good health.

This chain's CDR3 is CASSPGLAGPYEQYF. DNA for the CDR3: TGTGCCAGCAGCCCTGGACTAGCGGGGCCTTACGAGCAGTACTTC. The chain recombines TRBV28 with TRBJ2-7, with 12 bases aligning to TRBD2. V shed 6 bases, J shed 4 bases, and the junction held 7 bases outside the gene matches. This CDR3 comprises 15 residues. CDR1 is MDHEN, CDR2 SYDVKM, per germline.

The gene calls are TRBV11-2 and TRBJ2-7, with D perhaps TRBD1 or TRBD2 (6 bases each). Per germline, CDR1 SGHAT and CDR2 FQNNGV. The CDR3 has 13 amino acids. Trimming pared 5 bases from V and 4 bases from J, leaving 12 bases between. CDR3 loop: CASSQDSGYEQYF. The CDR3 region has the DNA TGTGCCAGCAGCCAGGACAGCGGGTACGAGCAGTACTTC.

Details on this clone: The CDR3 ends on some other residue instead of the conserved phenylalanine or tryptophan, so this is likely a read error. No DNA is shown, since the ends of the CDR3 on it are uncertain; the CDR3 is the one TCRdb lists. The chain links TRBV11-2 to TRBJ2-7. CDR1 SGHAT and CDR2 FQNNGV come from the germline V gene. The CDR3 spans 11 amino acids, including both terminal residues. CDR3 protein: CASSLAGPKIL.

This chain joins TRBV10-1 and TRBJ2-1, with no clear D. With 5 bases removed from V and 0 bases from J, the gap between germline ends came to 14 bases. Germline V gives CDR1 WNHNN, CDR2 SYGVQD (reference sequence). This CDR3 spans 16 amino acids. The CDR3 sequence: CASSPRFQSSYNEQFF. For the CDR3, the DNA is TGCGCCAGCAGTCCCCGGTTCCAAAGCTCCTACAATGAGCAGTTCTTC.

On this clone itself: Additional DNA sequences in this sample encode the identical CDR3. The chain has TRBV10-3 and TRBJ2-1; D is undetermined. Germline assignment: CDR1 ENHRY and CDR2 SYGVKD. V lost 3 bases and J 6 bases, leaving 3 bases between the germline ends. CDR3 length equals 11 residues. For the CDR3, the DNA is TGTGCCATCAGTGATCTCAATGAGCAGTTCTTC. Translated, it gives CAISDLNEQFF.

The V gene is TRBV14, the J gene TRBJ2-5; D is possibly TRBD1 or TRBD2 (5 bases each). Judging by the DNA end, TRBJ2-7 fits better; the J call may be wrong. CDR1 is SGHDN, CDR2 FVKESK, per germline. This CDR3 has 15 amino acids. CDR3 coding DNA: TGTGCCAGCAGCCAAGAGGGGGTTGCGACCTACGAGCAGTACTTC. Translated, it gives CASSQEGVATYEQYF.

This chain joins TRBV5-4 and TRBJ2-1, with D perhaps TRBD2 (6 bases). V was clipped by 3 bases and J by 5 bases, with 18 bases between them. CDR3 length: 16 residues. Germline CDR1 reads SGHNT; CDR2 reads YYREEE (reference sequence). The CDR3 DNA is TGTGCCAGCAGCTCAGGAGGGCGCCCCACGGACAATGAGCAGTTCTTC. The encoded protein is CASSSGGRPTDNEQFF.

This clone is a singleton in its sample. The chain carries TRBV10-1 and TRBJ2-2, with D tentatively TRBD1 (6 bases). This CDR3 spans 14 amino acids. The V gene's germline CDR1 is WNHNN and CDR2 SYGVQD (reference sequence). V lost 7 bases and J lost 0, with 9 bases in between. CDR3 protein: CASTDSANTGELFF. The CDR3, as DNA: TGCGCCAGCACGGACAGCGCGAACACCGGGGAGCTGTTTTTT.

This rearrangement joins TRBV5-1 to TRBJ2-5; tentative D call: TRBD1 (5 bases). Per the germline V gene, CDR1 is SGHRS and CDR2 is YFSETQ. This CDR3 is 16 amino acids long. Trimming cost V 4 bases and J 4 bases, with 20 bases left between them. The CDR3 nucleotides read TGCGCCAGCAGCCCTCGCCAAGGGGCGCTCACAGAGACCCAGTACTTC. Translating it yields CASSPRQGALTETQYF. Complete variable domain (other parts from reference TRBV5-1 and TRBJ2-5): KAGVTQTPRYLIKTRGQQVTLSCSPISGHRSVSWYQQTPGQGLQFLFEYFSETQRNKGNFPGRFSGRQFSNSRSEMNVSTLELGDSALYLCASSPRQGALTETQYFGPGTRLLVL.

The genes are TRBV6-6 and TRBJ2-5, with 12 nucleotides matching TRBD2. The CDR3 spans 15 residues. Germline CDR1 and CDR2: MNHNY and SVGAGI (reference sequence). Trimming cost V 6 bases and J 5 bases; bases outside gene matches: 7. The CDR3 region has the DNA TGTGCCAGCAGGCGGACTAGCGGGACTGCCGAGACCCAGTACTTC. It specifies CASRRTSGTAETQYF.

The genes are TRBV6-1 and TRBJ2-7; D is perhaps TRBD1 (6 bases). The V and J ends lost 4 bases and 1 base respectively, with 11 bases between them. Germline lookup yields CDR1 MNHNS and CDR2 SASEGT. The CDR3 consists of 14 residues. CDR3: CASSVDRLSYEQYF. CDR3 nucleotide sequence: TGTGCCAGCAGTGTCGACAGGTTGTCCTACGAGCAGTACTTC.

The chain employs TRBV27 and TRBJ1-2; TRBD1 aligns across 7 bases. CDR1 is MNHEY and CDR2 is SMNVEV in the germline V gene (reference sequence). J was trimmed by 13 bases and V by 5 bases; bases with no gene match: 22. CDR3 length: 16 residues. The DNA of the CDR3 is TGTGCCAGCAGTACGACCAGGGGGAGCGCCGGCCGGATTTCCACCTTC. The encoded protein is CASSTTRGSAGRISTF.

The chain uses TRBV7-8 and TRBJ2-5, with D tentatively TRBD2 (5 bases). The length of the CDR3 is 12 residues. V lost 8 bases and J 3 bases, leaving 10 bases between the germline ends. Germline V CDR1 and CDR2: SGHVS, FQNEAQ. In DNA, the CDR3 is TGTGCCAGCGGGCAGGAGGAAGAGACCCAGTACTTC. Translating it yields CASGQEEETQYF.

The chain uses TRBV28 and TRBJ2-5; D not resolved. Germline V gives CDR1 MDHEN, CDR2 SYDVKM. V was cut by 5 bases and J by 0 bases, with 16 bases left in between. The CDR3 runs 16 residues. In DNA, the CDR3 is TGTGCCAGCAGTCCAGTTGAGGAAAAGTACCAAGAGACCCAGTACTTC. Translated: CASSPVEEKYQETQYF.

This sequence joins TRBV6-5 and TRBJ1-5, with D possibly being TRBD1 (6 bases). Germline lookup yields CDR1 MNHEY and CDR2 SVGAGI. The CDR3 spans 14 residues. V lost 8 bases to trimming and J lost 6 bases, with 17 bases between them. The CDR3 loop reads CASGGSGGGQPQHF. The CDR3 DNA sequence: TGTGCCAGCGGGGGGAGCGGGGGCGGTCAGCCCCAGCATTTT.

The CDR3 nucleotides are TGTGCCATCAGTAACCGGGACAACTACGAGCAGTACTTC. Translating gives CAISNRDNYEQYF. This chain links TRBV10-3 with TRBJ2-7; TRBD1 is a possible D gene (6 bases). The CDR3 contains 13 residues. Trimming removed 5 bases at V and 3 bases at J, with 11 bases between. Germline assignment: CDR1 ENHRY and CDR2 SYGVKD.

The V gene is TRBV19, the J gene TRBJ1-5, with 11 bases that match TRBD1. The CDR3 runs 16 residues. CDR1 and CDR2 from the germline V gene are LNHDA and SQIVND (reference sequence). V was clipped by 7 bases and J by 1 base; unmatched bases: 6. The CDR3 DNA reads as TGTGCCAGTACCACGGACAGGGGGCTGAGCAATCAGCCCCAGCATTTT. It specifies CASTTDRGLSNQPQHF.

The V and J genes are TRBV19 and TRBJ1-2; 12 bases are shared with TRBD1. The CDR3 has 16 residues. From germline, CDR1 is LNHDA and CDR2 SQIVND (reference sequence). Trimming took 3 bases from V and 5 from J; bases not matched to a gene: 7. CDR3 residues: CASSMPGTGGDYGYTF. DNA of the CDR3: TGTGCCAGTAGTATGCCCGGGACAGGGGGCGATTATGGCTACACCTTC.

This clone showed up just once. This sequence joins TRBV4-2 and TRBJ1-1; D is ambiguous. V was pared by 1 base and J by 4 bases, with 16 bases between. The germline V gene has CDR1 LGHNA and CDR2 YNFKEQ. The CDR3 consists of 16 residues. Here the CDR3 reads CASSQVARDRSTEAFF. The CDR3 nucleotides read TGTGCCAGCAGCCAAGTAGCCCGGGATCGGAGCACTGAAGCTTTCTTT.

V and J are TRBV6-1 and TRBJ1-5, with TRBD1 matching over 7 bases. The trim removed 3 bases at V and 6 bases at J, leaving 8 bases unmatched. Germline loops: CDR1 MNHNS, CDR2 SASEGT. The CDR3 contains 15 residues. This CDR3 reads CASSDSGGGRQPQHF. Written as DNA, the CDR3 is TGTGCCAGCAGTGACTCAGGGGGGGGCCGTCAGCCCCAGCATTTT.

J is TRBJ2-7 and V is TRBV28, with D perhaps matching TRBD1 or TRBD2 (5 bases each). The germline gives CDR1 MDHEN, CDR2 SYDVKM. The V end lost 9 bases, the J end lost 0 bases, and 15 bases lay between the germline ends. The CDR3 sequence is 14 residues long. The CDR3 DNA follows: TGTGCCAGTTTTCGGGACGCAAACTCCTACGAGCAGTACTTC. Translation: CASFRDANSYEQYF.

V gene TRBV2 combines with J gene TRBJ1-4; D is unclear. Germline values: CDR1 SNHLY, CDR2 FYNNEI. V was pared by 4 bases and J by 5 bases, with 8 bases between. The CDR3 length is 13 residues. The CDR3 reads CASSASENEKLFF. The CDR3 DNA is TGTGCCAGCAGTGCGTCAGAGAATGAAAAACTGTTTTTT. Full variable domain (remainder filled in from reference TRBV2 and TRBJ1-4): EPEVTQTPSHQVTQMGQEVILRCVPISNHLYFYWYRQILGQKVEFLVSFYNNEISEKSEIFDDQFSVERPDGSNFTLKIRSTKLEDSAMYFCASSASENEKLFFGSGTQLSVL.

V gene TRBV10-3 combines with J gene TRBJ1-5; tentatively, D is TRBD1 (6 bases). The CDR3 extends over 12 amino acids. Germline CDR1 ENHRY, CDR2 SYGVKD. Trimming pared 10 bases from V and 7 bases from J, leaving 14 bases between. The CDR3 coding sequence is TGTGCCAGGGACATGAGGGGCCAGCCCCAGCATTTT. Translation: CARDMRGQPQHF.

The V gene is TRBV30, the J gene TRBJ2-7; TRBD2 aligns across 8 bases. In germline, CDR1 is GTSNPN, CDR2 SVGIG (reference sequence). CDR3 length: 12 residues. V gave up 4 bases and J gave up 3 bases; unmatched junction bases: 2. Here the CDR3 reads CAWIAGNYEQYF. DNA of the CDR3: TGTGCCTGGATAGCGGGAAACTACGAGCAGTACTTC.

V and J are TRBV28 and TRBJ2-2; 7 nucleotides line up with TRBD2. After removal of 6 bases from V and 5 bases from J, the junction contained 18 bases not matched to a gene. Germline V gene data show CDR1 as MDHEN and CDR2 as SYDVKM. The CDR3 runs 18 residues. In DNA form, the CDR3 reads TGTGCCAGCAGGAAAAAAGGGCCGGGACCCGGGGGGACCGGGGAGCTGTTTTTT. It encodes CASRKKGPGPGGTGELFF.

The chain joins TRBV6-5 to TRBJ1-2, with D tentatively TRBD1 (6 bases). Trimming took off 2 bases at V and 7 bases at J, with 11 bases between the two ends. CDR3 length equals 13 residues. Germline CDR1 and CDR2: MNHEY and SVGAGI. The CDR3 protein is CASSYNAGAGYTF. The CDR3 coding sequence is TGTGCCAGCAGTTACAACGCAGGGGCTGGCTACACCTTC.

V is TRBV18 and J is TRBJ2-5; TRBD2 matches at 12 bases. J lost 5 bases, V lost 4 bases, and 2 bases had no gene match. CDR1 is KGHSH and CDR2 is LQKENI in the germline V gene. This CDR3 is 14 amino acids long. CDR3 protein: CASSRLAGVETQYF. In DNA form, the CDR3 reads TGTGCCAGCTCACGACTAGCGGGAGTCGAGACCCAGTACTTC.